This T cell receptor beta chain was obtained from a study of T cells in Graves' hyperthyroidism and ophthalmopathy. Trimming stripped 1 base from V and 0 bases from J, with 13 bases between. This CDR3 spans 17 amino acids. Germline values: CDR1 MRHNA, CDR2 SNTAGT. Using RNA transcripts as the source, TCR beta CDR3 regions were amplified. First-round RT-PCR of the TCR CDR3 relied on the HTBI primer set. TCRdb redid the calling of the multiplex PCR reads with MiXCR, one entry per CDR3 protein. The sample has about 640,000 distinct CDR3 sequences; roughly 15% are singletons. Source material: blood. The gene calls are TRBV6-4 and TRBJ1-5; D unresolved. This receptor was identified in a woman aged 45 to 65 with Graves' ophthalmopathy. The CDR3 region is CASSDWEDWHSNQPQHF. CDR3 coding DNA: TGTGCCAGCAGTGACTGGGAGGACTGGCATAGCAATCAGCCCCAGCATTTT.